This TCR beta chain was sequenced for a study of human T cells and chemical hapten exposure. Using its own MiXCR run on the 5' RACE reads, TCRdb lists one record per CDR3 protein. Of around 80,000 distinct CDR3 sequences detected, roughly 15% appear once; the ten largest clones hold approximately 7%. It was unfractionated whole blood from which total RNA was extracted. CDR1 is SGHRS and CDR2 is YFSETQ in the germline V gene. The CDR3 spans 15 residues. The V gene end was trimmed by 4 bases and the J gene end by 0 bases; junction bases not matched to a gene: 5. The chain carries TRBV5-1 and TRBJ1-1; TRBD1 aligns across 8 bases. This TCR was recovered from a female donor in good health. The chain's CDR3 is CASSTGQGMNTEAFF. In DNA, the CDR3 is TGCGCCAGCAGCACAGGACAGGGCATGAACACTGAAGCTTTCTTT.